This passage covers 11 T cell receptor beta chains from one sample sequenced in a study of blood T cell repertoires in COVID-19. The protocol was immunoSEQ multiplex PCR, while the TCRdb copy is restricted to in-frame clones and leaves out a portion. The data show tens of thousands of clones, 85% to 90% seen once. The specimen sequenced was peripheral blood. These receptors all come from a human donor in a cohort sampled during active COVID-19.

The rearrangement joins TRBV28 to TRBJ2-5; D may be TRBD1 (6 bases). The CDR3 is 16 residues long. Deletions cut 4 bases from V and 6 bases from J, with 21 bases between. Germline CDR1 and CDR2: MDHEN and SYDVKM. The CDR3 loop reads CASSSLTRGLGKTQYF. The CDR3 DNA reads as TGTGCCAGCAGTTCTCTTACAAGGGGGTTGGGAAAGACCCAGTACTTC.

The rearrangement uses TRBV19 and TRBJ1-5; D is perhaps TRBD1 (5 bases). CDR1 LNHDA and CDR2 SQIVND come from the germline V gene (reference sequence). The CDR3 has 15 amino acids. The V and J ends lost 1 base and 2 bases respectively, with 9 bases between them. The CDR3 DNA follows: TGTGCCAGTAGTATAGGGGGCGCGGGCAATCAGCCCCAGCATTTT. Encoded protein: CASSIGGAGNQPQHF.

Here the CDR3 DNA reads TGTGCCAGTAGTATAGTCAACAAGAACACTGAAGCTTTCTTT. This encodes CASSIVNKNTEAFF. This sequence joins TRBV19 and TRBJ1-1; D not resolved. This CDR3 comprises 14 residues. Germline assignment: CDR1 LNHDA and CDR2 SQIVND (reference sequence). V shed 1 base and J shed 1 base, with 7 bases lying between them.

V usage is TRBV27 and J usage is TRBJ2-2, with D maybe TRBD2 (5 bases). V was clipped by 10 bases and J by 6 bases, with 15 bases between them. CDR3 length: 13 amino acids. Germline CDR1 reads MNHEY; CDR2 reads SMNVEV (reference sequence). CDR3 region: CATKGVLAGELFF. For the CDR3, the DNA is TGTGCCACCAAGGGAGTTCTCGCCGGGGAGCTGTTTTTT.

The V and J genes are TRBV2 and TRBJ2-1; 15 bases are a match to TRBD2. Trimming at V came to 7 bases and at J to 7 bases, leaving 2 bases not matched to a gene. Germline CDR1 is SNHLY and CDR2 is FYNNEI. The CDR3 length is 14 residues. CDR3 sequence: CASTGLAGGNEQFF. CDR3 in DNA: TGTGCCAGCACTGGACTAGCGGGAGGGAATGAGCAGTTCTTC.

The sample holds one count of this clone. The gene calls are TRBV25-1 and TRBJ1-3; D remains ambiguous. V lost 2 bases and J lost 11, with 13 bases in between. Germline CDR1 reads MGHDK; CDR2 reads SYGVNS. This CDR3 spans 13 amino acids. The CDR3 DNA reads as TGTGCCAGCAGTGAACACCCCCTAGACGCCATATATTTT. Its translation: CASSEHPLDAIYF.

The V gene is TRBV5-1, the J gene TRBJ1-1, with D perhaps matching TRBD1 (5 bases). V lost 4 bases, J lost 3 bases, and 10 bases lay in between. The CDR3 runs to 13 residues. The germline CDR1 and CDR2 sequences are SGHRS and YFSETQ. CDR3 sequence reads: CASSPGGDTEAFF. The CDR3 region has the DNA TGCGCCAGCAGCCCCGGAGGGGACACTGAAGCTTTCTTT.

The CDR3 DNA follows: TGCGCCAGCAGCAGATTAGCGGGAGGGGAAGAGCAGTACTTC. Its translation is CASSRLAGGEEQYF. The chain couples TRBV5-1 to TRBJ2-7; 11 bases match TRBD2. CDR3 size: 14 residues. Germline V gene sequence: CDR1 SGHRS, CDR2 YFSETQ. V gave up 4 bases and J gave up 7 bases; unmatched junction bases: 7.

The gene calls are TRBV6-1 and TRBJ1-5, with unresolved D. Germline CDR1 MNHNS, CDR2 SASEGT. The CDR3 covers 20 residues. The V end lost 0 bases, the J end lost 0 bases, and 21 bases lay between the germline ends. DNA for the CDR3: TGTGCCAGCAGTGAAGCCCGGGGAGTCCCATTCCGCTATAGCAATCAGCCCCAGCATTTT. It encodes CASSEARGVPFRYSNQPQHF.

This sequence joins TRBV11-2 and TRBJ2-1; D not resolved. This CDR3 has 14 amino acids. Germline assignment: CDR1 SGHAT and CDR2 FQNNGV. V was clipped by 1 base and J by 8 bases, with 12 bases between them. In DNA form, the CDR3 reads TGTGCCAGCAGCTTAGGATCCAGTAGCTATGAGCAGTTCTTC. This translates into CASSLGSSSYEQFF.

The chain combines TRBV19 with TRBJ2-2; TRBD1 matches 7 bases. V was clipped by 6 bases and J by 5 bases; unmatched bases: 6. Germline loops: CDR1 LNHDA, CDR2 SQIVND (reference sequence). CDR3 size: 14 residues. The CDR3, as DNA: TGTGCCAGTAGAAGACAGGGAGATACCGGGGAGCTGTTTTTT. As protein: CASRRQGDTGELFF.